This T cell receptor (beta chain) came from a study of blood T cell repertoires in COVID-19. Study as a whole: Specimens from acute and convalescent COVID-19 originated in the United States, Italy and Spain. Sources were T cells, B-cell-depleted T cells, or PBMCs; the material itself was cDNA or gDNA.

TCRdb keeps only in-frame clones here, not all; method: immunoSEQ multiplex PCR. The sample shows over 150,000 clones, 84% of them seen only once. The CDR3 extends over 15 amino acids. The J segment lost 3 bases and the V segment lost 3 bases, leaving 4 bases of the junction unmatched. Germline-derived CDR1 and CDR2 are SGDLS and YYNGEE. The receptor's source is a man younger than 35 with active or convalescent COVID-19. This chain uses TRBV9 with TRBJ2-1, with 9 positions matching TRBD1. Sequencing was carried out using peripheral blood. CDR3 sequence: CASSEGTGHYNEQFF. CDR3 sequence (DNA): TGTGCCAGCAGCGAGGGGACAGGGCACTACAATGAGCAGTTCTTC.